The 14 T cell receptor beta chains below come from one sample, sequenced in a study of Ad26.COV2.S vaccination and SARS-CoV-2 variants. The assay was immunoSEQ multiplex PCR, and TCRdb's table has in-frame clones only and misses some. The sample has over 300,000 clones, approximately 83% seen once. The treatment was: some 19 received Ad26.COV2.S at low or high dose, single or two shots; a few received placebo; per-sample allocation not given. Collection of samples fell on day 63 after the first vaccine or placebo injection. The sequencing here drew on peripheral blood, taken in a trial of Ad26.COV2.S vaccine versus placebo. The receptors here all came from a person between 18 and 65 years old who received the Ad26.COV2.S COVID-19 vaccine or a placebo.

The chain carries TRBV18 and TRBJ1-1; weak D call: TRBD1 (6 bases). Trimming stripped 1 base from V and 4 bases from J, with 16 bases between. This CDR3 spans 16 amino acids. CDR1 and CDR2 from the germline V gene are KGHSH and LQKENI. The CDR3 DNA reads TGTGCCAGCTCACCACAGTGGGGGGCGTCAAGCACTGAAGCTTTCTTT. This codes for CASSPQWGASSTEAFF.

This clone was found once. CDR3 protein: CASKAAGQGGDTQYF. The CDR3 DNA is TGTGCCAGCAAGGCGGCGGGACAGGGGGGGGATACGCAGTATTTT. The chain combines TRBV2 with TRBJ2-3, with TRBD1 identical over 11 bases. Germline assignment: CDR1 SNHLY and CDR2 FYNNEI. The CDR3 is 15 residues long. V lost 7 bases to trimming and J lost 6 bases; unmatched junction nucleotides: 9.

This clone turned up a few times. The rearrangement links TRBV7-9 to TRBJ1-1; D unclear. Trimming took off 4 bases at V and 7 bases at J, with 10 bases between the two ends. Germline V CDR1 and CDR2: SEHNR, FQNEAQ (reference sequence). This CDR3 has 12 amino acids. This CDR3 is CASSSAGSEAFF. CDR3 in DNA: TGTGCCAGCAGCTCCGCCGGCAGTGAAGCTTTCTTT.

The chain employs TRBV28 and TRBJ1-3; 7 bases are a match to TRBD1. The trim removed 4 bases at V and 4 bases at J, leaving 4 bases unmatched. Germline lookup yields CDR1 MDHEN and CDR2 SYDVKM. CDR3 length equals 14 residues. The CDR3 nucleotides are TGTGCCAGCAGTTATGAGGGGGCAGGAAACACCATATATTTT. It is translated as CASSYEGAGNTIYF. The whole variable domain, filled in from reference TRBV28 and TRBJ1-3, reads DVKVTQSSRYLVKRTGEKVFLECVQDMDHENMFWYRQDPGLGLRLIYFSYDVKMKEKGDIPEGYSVSREKKERFSLILESASTNQTSMYLCASSYEGAGNTIYFGEGSWLTVV.

This clone came up many times. This chain links TRBV5-1 with TRBJ1-2, with D unresolved. Germline V CDR1 and CDR2: SGHRS, YFSETQ. The CDR3 is made up of 14 amino acids. V shed 3 bases and J shed 5 bases, with 14 bases lying between them. The CDR3 here is CASSWKDGDYGYTF. The CDR3 DNA is TGCGCCAGCAGCTGGAAGGACGGTGATTATGGCTACACCTTC.

V and J are TRBV6-5 and TRBJ1-1, with 10 bases that match TRBD1. V lost 2 bases to trimming and J lost 10 bases; unmatched junction nucleotides: 7. The CDR3 length is 14 residues. Per germline, CDR1 MNHEY and CDR2 SVGAGI. The CDR3 sequence is CASSYRRQGAGAFF. In nucleotides, the CDR3 is TGTGCCAGCAGTTACCGAAGACAGGGGGCCGGAGCTTTCTTT.

This chain links TRBV7-2 with TRBJ1-5; no definite D call. Germline CDR1 reads SGHTA; CDR2 reads FQGNSA. Trimming removed 3 bases from V and 5 bases from J, with 8 bases in between. The CDR3 covers 13 residues. As DNA, the CDR3 is TGTGCCAGCAGCTTTCTACGGGATCAGCCCCAGCATTTT. This codes for CASSFLRDQPQHF. Looking up the rest from reference TRBV7-2 and TRBJ1-5 gives the full variable domain: GAGVSQSPSNKVTEKGKDVELRCDPISGHTALYWYRQSLGQGLEFLIYFQGNSAPDKSGLPSDRFSAERTGGSVSTLTIQRTQQEDSAVYLCASSFLRDQPQHFGDGTRLSIL.

This clone showed up just once. V gene TRBV27 combines with J gene TRBJ2-5; either TRBD1 or TRBD2 may supply D (5 bases each). V was pared by 2 bases and J by 7 bases, with 29 bases between. Per germline, CDR1 MNHEY and CDR2 SMNVEV (reference sequence). This CDR3 region has 19 residues. CDR3 protein: CASSLSFDTGPGLGRTQYF. Written as DNA, the CDR3 is TGTGCCAGCAGTTTAAGCTTTGATACGGGACCGGGATTGGGTCGGACCCAGTACTTC.

The chain joins TRBV27 to TRBJ2-1; D not certain. This CDR3 has 11 amino acids. CDR1 and CDR2 from the germline V gene are MNHEY and SMNVEV (reference sequence). V was pared by 6 bases and J by 4 bases, with 4 bases between. For the CDR3, the DNA is TGTGCCAGCAGAAAATACAATGAGCAGTTCTTC. Its translation is CASRKYNEQFF.

The chain carries TRBV5-1 and TRBJ2-7, with 10 bases fitting TRBD2. After removal of 2 bases from V and 2 bases from J, the junction contained 4 bases not matched to a gene. There are 15 residues in the CDR3. Germline V gene data show CDR1 as SGHRS and CDR2 as YFSETQ. CDR3 sequence: CASSFQAGGAYEQYF. The CDR3, as DNA: TGCGCCAGCAGCTTTCAAGCGGGAGGGGCCTACGAGCAGTACTTC.

The chain links TRBV3-1 (or the pseudogene TRBV3-2) to TRBJ2-7, with TRBD1 matching over 9 bases. The CDR3 is made up of 14 amino acids. Trimming took 4 bases from V and 4 from J; bases not matched to a gene: 5. Germline V CDR1 and CDR2: LGHDT, YNNKEL (reference sequence). Here the CDR3 DNA reads TGTGCCAGCAGCCCACCGGACAGGGGATACGAGCAGTACTTC. Protein product: CASSPPDRGYEQYF.

The rearrangement joins TRBV25-1 to TRBJ2-6; D ambiguous. The CDR3 is made up of 13 amino acids. Trimming pared 6 bases from V and 3 bases from J, leaving 6 bases between. Germline V gene sequence: CDR1 MGHDK, CDR2 SYGVNS. The CDR3 bases are TGTGCCAGCAGGGGTGGTGGGGCCAACGTCCTGACTTTC. This sequence encodes CASRGGGANVLTF. The entire variable domain, with the rest obtained from reference TRBV25-1 and TRBJ2-6, is as follows: EADIYQTPRYLVIGTGKKITLECSQTMGHDKMYWYQQDPGMELHLIHYSYGVNSTEKGDLSSESTVSRIRTEHFPLTLESARPSHTSQYLCASRGGGANVLTFGAGSRLTVL.

The chain has TRBV29-1 and TRBJ2-7, with a tentative D call TRBD1 (5 bases). Germline-derived CDR1 and CDR2 are SQVTM and ANQGSEA. The CDR3 covers 12 residues. V was cut by 6 bases and J by 7 bases, with 16 bases left in between. The CDR3 loop reads CSVRAGASEQYF. DNA of the CDR3: TGCAGCGTCAGAGCTGGGGCTAGTGAGCAGTACTTC.

This clone was recorded only once. The chain is built from TRBV6-5 and TRBJ2-7; TRBD2 agrees at 10 bases. Looked up from germline, CDR1 is MNHEY and CDR2 is SVGAGI. V trimming: 4 bases; J trimming: 2 bases; junction bases outside the gene matches: 5. The CDR3 has 15 residues. CDR3: CASSSPGLATYEQYF. The CDR3 DNA sequence: TGTGCCAGCAGTTCTCCGGGACTAGCGACCTACGAGCAGTACTTC.